A single sample gave rise to the 14 T cell receptor beta chains below, sequenced in a study of technical replicates of blood from a few donors. TCRdb keeps only in-frame clones here, not all; method: immunoSEQ multiplex PCR. The data contain some 80,000 clones, 90% to 95% of them singletons. The sequenced material came from T cells isolated from PBMCs. The origin of the receptors is a human donor in good health.

This chain links TRBV7-9 with TRBJ2-7; 8 bases match TRBD2. The CDR3 has 14 residues. Germline assignment: CDR1 SEHNR and CDR2 FQNEAQ (reference sequence). V shed 1 base and J 10 bases; nucleotides not matched to a gene: 9. The CDR3 DNA reads as TGTGCCAGCAGCTTAGTTCCAGCGGGAGAGCATCAGTACTTC. It codes for CASSLVPAGEHQYF. Full variable domain (remainder filled in from reference TRBV7-9 and TRBJ2-7): DTGVSQNPRHKITKRGQNVTFRCDPISEHNRLYWYRQTLGQGPEFLTYFQNEAQLEKSRLLSDRFSAERPKGSFSTLEIQRTEQGDSAMYLCASSLVPAGEHQYFGPGTRLTVT.

The chain links TRBV11-2 to TRBJ2-7; D may be TRBD2 (6 bases). V was shortened by 5 bases and J by 3 bases, with 23 bases between the two germline ends. The CDR3 is made up of 17 amino acids. CDR1 SGHAT and CDR2 FQNNGV come from the germline V gene. CDR3 sequence (DNA): TGTGCCAGCAGCCTAGGGTGGAGGGGAAAGCTCAGCTACGAGCAGTACTTC. It is translated as CASSLGWRGKLSYEQYF. The entire variable domain, with the rest obtained from reference TRBV11-2 and TRBJ2-7, is as follows: EAGVAQSPRYKIIEKRQSVAFWCNPISGHATLYWYQQILGQGPKLLIQFQNNGVVDDSQLPKDRFSAERLKGVDSTLKIQPAKLEDSAVYLCASSLGWRGKLSYEQYFGPGTRLTVT.

The V gene is TRBV11-2, the J gene TRBJ1-3, with D uncertain. The CDR3 sequence is 13 residues long. Germline V gene sequence: CDR1 SGHAT, CDR2 FQNNGV. V dropped 10 bases and J dropped 4 bases, with 14 bases sitting between them. The CDR3 is CATVPEGGNTIYF. The CDR3 nucleotides are TGTGCCACGGTCCCGGAGGGAGGAAACACCATATATTTT.

The V and J genes are TRBV5-4 and TRBJ1-3; D uncertain. The V gene lost 7 bases and the J gene lost 4 bases, with 12 bases spanning the gap. The CDR3 consists of 13 residues. The germline gives CDR1 SGHNT, CDR2 YYREEE (reference sequence). The CDR3 nucleotides are TGTGCCAGCTACGAGATATTGGGAAACACCATATATTTT. Residues: CASYEILGNTIYF.

The rearrangement links TRBV29-1 to TRBJ2-7, with D hard to call. The CDR3 has 16 residues. Between the trimmed V and J ends, which lost 0 bases and 0 bases, there was a span of 15 bases. From germline, CDR1 is SQVTM and CDR2 ANQGSEA. The CDR3 sequence: CSVEDLRGLSSYEQYF. Written as DNA, the CDR3 is TGCAGCGTTGAAGATCTTCGCGGCCTGAGCTCCTACGAGCAGTACTTC.

This chain links TRBV18 with TRBJ1-1; D is perhaps TRBD1 (5 bases). The germline V gene encodes CDR1 KGHSH and CDR2 LQKENI. With 1 base removed from V and 6 bases from J, the gap between germline ends came to 15 bases. The CDR3 totals 15 residues. CDR3 bases: TGTGCCAGCTCACCACGTCGGGACGGGAGCCCTGAAGCTTTCTTT. It translates to CASSPRRDGSPEAFF.

This chain joins TRBV6-5 and TRBJ1-1; weak D call: TRBD1 (6 bases). This CDR3 region has 12 residues. Germline CDR1 MNHEY, CDR2 SVGAGI. The V end lost 7 bases, the J end lost 6 bases, and 12 bases lay between the germline ends. The CDR3 sequence: CASTGVGAEAFF. CDR3 bases: TGTGCCAGCACAGGGGTGGGAGCTGAAGCTTTCTTT.

The V and J genes are TRBV5-1 and TRBJ2-3; TRBD2 agrees at 9 bases. In germline, CDR1 is SGHRS, CDR2 YFSETQ. The CDR3 contains 17 residues. The trim removed 0 bases at V and 0 bases at J, leaving 5 bases unmatched. The CDR3 coding sequence is TGCGCCAGCAGCTTGGATCTAGCGGGGTCTAGCACAGATACGCAGTATTTT. It specifies CASSLDLAGSSTDTQYF.

The V call is TRBV28, the J call TRBJ1-3; a possible D gene is TRBD1 (6 bases). The germline gives CDR1 MDHEN, CDR2 SYDVKM. The CDR3 contains 14 residues. V lost 7 bases to trimming and J lost 2 bases, with 12 bases between them. CDR3 DNA sequence: TGTGCCAGCACGCGGACAGACACTGGAAACACCATATATTTT. Protein: CASTRTDTGNTIYF. Variable domain in full (rest from reference TRBV28 and TRBJ1-3): DVKVTQSSRYLVKRTGEKVFLECVQDMDHENMFWYRQDPGLGLRLIYFSYDVKMKEKGDIPEGYSVSREKKERFSLILESASTNQTSMYLCASTRTDTGNTIYFGEGSWLTVV.

The chain is built from TRBV10-3 and TRBJ2-4; possible D gene TRBD2, 5 bases. V gave up 2 bases and J gave up 8 bases, with 7 bases separating them. Germline loops: CDR1 ENHRY, CDR2 SYGVKD. CDR3 length: 12 residues. CDR3 DNA: TGTGCCATCAGTGAGGAGGGAGACATTCAGTACTTC. This codes for CAISEEGDIQYF.

The sample holds one count of this clone. The V and J genes are TRBV21-1 and TRBJ2-7; TRBD1 is the table's D call and was not checked against the DNA. TRBV21-1 is given as a pseudogene. The CDR3 runs to 17 residues. The CDR3 is CASSKSCETGGPWEQYF. CDR3 in DNA: TGTGCCAGCAGCAAATCTTGTGAGACAGGGGGCCCCTGGGAGCAGTACTTC.

The chain carries TRBV18 and TRBJ2-1; D is ambiguous. The germline gives CDR1 KGHSH, CDR2 LQKENI. V lost 3 bases to trimming and J lost 9 bases, with 12 bases between them. The CDR3 runs to 13 residues. The CDR3 DNA is TGTGCCAGCTCACCTATCGCAGCGAGTGAGCAGTTCTTC. Encoded protein: CASSPIAASEQFF.

This rearrangement joins TRBV25-1 to TRBJ2-1; no firm D call. The CDR3 length is 11 residues. Germline CDR1 MGHDK, CDR2 SYGVNS. The ends were cut back, 7 bases at V and 8 bases at J, with 9 bases in the middle. CDR3 nucleotide sequence: TGTGCCAGCACCGGTAGCCATGAGCAGTTCTTC. It encodes CASTGSHEQFF.

The rearrangement uses TRBV10-3 and TRBJ1-1; 9 nucleotides agree with TRBD1. Germline CDR1 ENHRY, CDR2 SYGVKD. The CDR3 covers 16 residues. The J segment lost 2 bases and the V segment lost 5 bases, leaving 9 bases of the junction unmatched. CDR3: CAISRDRGDLNTEAFF. The CDR3 region has the DNA TGTGCCATCAGTCGAGACAGGGGGGATCTAAACACTGAAGCTTTCTTT.